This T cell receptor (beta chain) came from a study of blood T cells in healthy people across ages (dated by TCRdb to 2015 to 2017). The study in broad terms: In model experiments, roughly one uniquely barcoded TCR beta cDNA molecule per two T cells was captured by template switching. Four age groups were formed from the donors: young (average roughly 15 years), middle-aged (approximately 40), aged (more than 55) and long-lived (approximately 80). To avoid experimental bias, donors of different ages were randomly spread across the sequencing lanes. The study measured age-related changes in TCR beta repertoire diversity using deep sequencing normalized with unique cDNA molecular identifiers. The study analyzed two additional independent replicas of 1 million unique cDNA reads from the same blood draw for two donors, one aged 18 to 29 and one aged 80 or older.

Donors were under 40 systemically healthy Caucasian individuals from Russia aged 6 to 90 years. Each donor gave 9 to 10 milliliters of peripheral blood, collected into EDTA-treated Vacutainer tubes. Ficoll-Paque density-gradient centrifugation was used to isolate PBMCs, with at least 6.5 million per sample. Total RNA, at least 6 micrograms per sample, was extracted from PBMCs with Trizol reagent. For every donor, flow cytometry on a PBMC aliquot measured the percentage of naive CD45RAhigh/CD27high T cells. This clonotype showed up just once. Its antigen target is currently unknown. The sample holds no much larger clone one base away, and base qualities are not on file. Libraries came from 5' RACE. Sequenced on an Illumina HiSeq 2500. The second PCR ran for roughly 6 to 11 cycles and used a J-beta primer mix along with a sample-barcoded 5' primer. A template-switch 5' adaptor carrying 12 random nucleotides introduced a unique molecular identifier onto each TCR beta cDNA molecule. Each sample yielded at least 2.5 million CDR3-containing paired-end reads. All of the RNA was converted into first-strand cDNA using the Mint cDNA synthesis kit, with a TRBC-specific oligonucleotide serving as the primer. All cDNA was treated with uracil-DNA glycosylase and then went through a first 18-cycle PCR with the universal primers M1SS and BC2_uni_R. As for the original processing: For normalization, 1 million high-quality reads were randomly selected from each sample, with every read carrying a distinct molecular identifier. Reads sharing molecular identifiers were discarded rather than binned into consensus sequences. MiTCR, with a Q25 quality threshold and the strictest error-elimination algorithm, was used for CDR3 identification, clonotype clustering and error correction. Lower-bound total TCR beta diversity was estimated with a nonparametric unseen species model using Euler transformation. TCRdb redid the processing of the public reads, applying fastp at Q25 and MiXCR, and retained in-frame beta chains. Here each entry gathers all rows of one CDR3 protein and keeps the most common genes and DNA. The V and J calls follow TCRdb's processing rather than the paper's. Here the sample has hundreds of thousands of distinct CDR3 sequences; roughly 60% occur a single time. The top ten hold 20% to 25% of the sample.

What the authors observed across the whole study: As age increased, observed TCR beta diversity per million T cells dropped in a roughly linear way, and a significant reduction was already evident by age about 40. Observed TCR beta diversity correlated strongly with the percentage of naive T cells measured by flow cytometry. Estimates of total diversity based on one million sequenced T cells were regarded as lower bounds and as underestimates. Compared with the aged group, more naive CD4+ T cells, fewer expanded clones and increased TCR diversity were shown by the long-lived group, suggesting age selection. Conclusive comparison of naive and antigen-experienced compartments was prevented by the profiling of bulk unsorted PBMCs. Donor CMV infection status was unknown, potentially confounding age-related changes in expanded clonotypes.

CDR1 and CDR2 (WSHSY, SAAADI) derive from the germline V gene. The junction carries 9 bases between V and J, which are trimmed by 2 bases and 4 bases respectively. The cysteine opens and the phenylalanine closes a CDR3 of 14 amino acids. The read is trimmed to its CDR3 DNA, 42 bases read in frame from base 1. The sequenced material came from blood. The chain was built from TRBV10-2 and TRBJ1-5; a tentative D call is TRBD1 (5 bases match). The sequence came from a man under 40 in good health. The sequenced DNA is TGCGCCAGCAGTGAGGCCAGGGAAAATCAGCCCCAGCATTTT. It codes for CASSEARENQPQHF.